This section outlines one T cell receptor beta chain sequence together with its context. Its binding antigen is unknown. The sequencing machine was a NextSeq 550. The Human TCR Profiling Kit (MiLaboratory) was used to prepare UMI-labeled 5' RACE TRB cDNA libraries. The full amount of extracted RNA was used for cDNA synthesis, and the full amount of resulting cDNA was used for PCR amplification. Libraries were prepared in parallel with an identical number of PCR cycles. Per the authors' processing: With a requirement of at least two reads per UMI, MIGEC and MiXCR extracted about 49,000 +/- 11,000 unique UMI-labeled TRB cDNA molecules per library. Each library averaged 40,000 +/- 10,000 functional in-frame TRB CDR3 nucleotide clonotypes without stop codons. After each sample was downsampled to 5000 UMI-labeled TRB molecules, VDJtools was used to calculate diversity metrics such as normalized Shannon-Wiener and Chao1. For the central five CDR3 residues, VDJtools calculated physicochemical properties weighted by clonotype size, namely interaction energy, strength, volume and Kidera factor 4. TCRdb reprocessed the reads; each CDR3 protein sequence makes one entry, and DNA is unavailable. The V and J calls come from TCRdb's annotation, not from the publication. The sample's records list about 58,000 distinct CDR3 sequences. Of the sample, about 0.4% is held by the ten largest clones.

This record comes from a study of CXCR3-negative and CXCR3-positive naive CD8 T cells (dated by TCRdb to the late 2010s). General notes on the study: In total, some 140 million TRB reads were obtained, which works out to roughly 1.5 +/- 0.3 million reads per library. Diversity and physicochemical repertoire analyses were performed on about eleven donors pooled from two independent experiments. The TRBV-TRBJ cluster analysis covered naive subsets from about 5 donors and memory cells from 3 donors.

Beyond this particular receptor, the publication reports: Because surface CD5, which is linked to self-reactivity in mice, was comparable between the naive subsets, TCR interaction strength was also inferred from TRB CDR3 physicochemical properties. Similar TRBV-TRBJ usage was shown by naive CXCR3-negative and CXCR3-positive cells from the same donor, whereas distinct patterns were shown by memory cells. Both naive subsets had comparably high repertoire diversity, while memory CD8+ T cells had much lower repertoire diversity. Compared with CXCR3-negative naive cells, CXCR3-positive naive cells had TRB CDR3s with higher hydrophobicity (lower Kidera factor 4), lower energy, and higher strength and volume indices. Freshly isolated PBMCs were used for most assays because CXCR3 expression went down partially after cryopreservation.

Each CD8+ T cell subset was flow-sorted in triplicate, and 250,000 to 350,000 cells per subset were placed directly into RLT lysis buffer. To keep memory contaminants out, a stringent definition of naive CD8+ T cells was applied: CD45RO-CCR7+CD27+CD95-. Peripheral blood mononuclear cells were isolated from buffy coats by standard density gradient centrifugation. A FACSAria III was used to flow-sort naive CD8+ T cells into CXCR3-negative and CXCR3-positive populations. An RNeasy Mini Kit was used to extract total RNA from the sorted cells. Including the terminal cysteine and phenylalanine, the CDR3 comprises 17 residues. No DNA was logged.

The receptor was derived from a human donor in good health. Some clones in this sample may be carry-over from other donors' samples. Material for sequencing was naive CXCR3- CD8+ T cells from blood. The sample's cell subset or site label, decoded: CD45RO-CCR7+CD27+CD95- naive CD8+ T cells lacking CXCR3 (TNR3-). The chain was built from TRBV12-3 or TRBV12-4 and TRBJ1-2; the D call of TRBD1 rests on TCRdb alone, since no DNA is present to check it. CDR3 loop: CASSLTPYGTDNYGYTF.